This T cell receptor (beta chain) was recovered during a study of regulatory T cells in long-lasting Graves disease. Regarding the study as a whole: Patients whose Graves' disease persisted exhibited lower TCR diversity than those newly diagnosed. New patients shared roughly 960 public clonotypes, and persistent patients shared more, with 2,741. Segments TRBV28, TRBJ1-2 and TRBJ2-5 showed preferential usage in persistent disease.

Trimming pared 8 bases from V and 5 bases from J, leaving 16 bases between. There are 14 residues in the CDR3. Germline CDR1 reads MDHEN; CDR2 reads SYDVKM. This clonotype was seen repeatedly, ten times or more. Its antigen is unidentified. Time point in this sample: persistent/refractory GD, antithyroid drugs over 5 years with positive TRAb. After RNA was extracted from PBMCs, the TCR library was made from it. EDTA tubes collected 7.5 to 9.5 milliliters of peripheral blood. HTBI primers from iRepertoire and Arm-PCR of CDR3 regions yielded the TCR beta libraries. TCRdb itself ran the multiplex PCR reads through MiXCR, one entry per CDR3 protein. The table lists around 460,000 distinct CDR3 sequences, around a fifth of them singletons.

This clonotype originated in a female donor with Graves disease. The sequencing used peripheral blood mononuclear cells (PBMCs), collected when the disease was refractory, from a patient treated with antithyroid drugs. This chain links TRBV28 with TRBJ1-5; possible D gene TRBD1, 6 bases. The CDR3 spells CASRPQGLHQPQHF. In DNA, the CDR3 is TGTGCCAGCCGACCACAGGGACTCCATCAGCCCCAGCATTTT.